The entry below describes one T cell receptor (beta chain). Treatment reported: preoperative locoregional IRX-2 cytokine immunotherapy. Patients received preoperative, locoregional IRX-2 cytokine immunotherapy in a phase Ib study. This specimen comes from a study of preoperative IRX-2 immunotherapy in early breast cancer. Profiling relied on immunoSEQ multiplex PCR, and the TCRdb table lists in-frame clones only, not all of them. The repertoire holds around 30,000 clones, 82% seen once, with around 3.1% in the top ten. V lost 4 bases and J lost 6; bases outside the gene matches: 10. The CDR3 sequence is 16 residues long. Germline CDR1 is MDHEN and CDR2 is SYDVKM.

This clonotype was sampled from a human donor with breast cancer. The chain recombines TRBV28 with TRBJ2-2, with TRBD1 matching over 8 bases. The sample was taken from a patient treated with IRX-2 immunotherapy. The chain's CDR3 is CASSSPGTGLAGELFF. In DNA, the CDR3 is TGTGCCAGCAGTTCCCCCGGGACAGGTCTTGCCGGGGAGCTGTTTTTT. The whole variable domain, remainder taken from reference TRBV28 and TRBJ2-2, is DVKVTQSSRYLVKRTGEKVFLECVQDMDHENMFWYRQDPGLGLRLIYFSYDVKMKEKGDIPEGYSVSREKKERFSLILESASTNQTSMYLCASSSPGTGLAGELFFGEGSRLTVL.